This TCR beta chain comes out of a study of T-cell memory formation after mild COVID-19. Study-wide context: TCR clusters mostly belonged to single donors. Findings and limits, study-wide: Memory cells collected pre-infection included some clones that later responded, suggesting cross-reactive memory joined. Clones that contracted from day 15 to 85 were balanced CD4/CD8, while later expanders leaned CD4+.

TCR alpha and TCR beta cDNA libraries with sample barcodes and UMIs came from 5'RACE using constant-segment primers. TCRdb re-called the 5' RACE reads through MiXCR, storing one row per CDR3 protein. Among about 340,000 distinct CDR3 sequences listed, less than 25% were seen once. Germline V gene lookup returns CDR1 SGHVS and CDR2 FQNEAQ. The CDR3 totals 14 residues. Trimming cost V 2 bases and J 0 bases, with 4 bases left between them. A word on this clonotype: Its antigen is as yet unknown. A read error may explain this, as a much larger clone is one base away.

Sequences were obtained from PBMCs or a T cell subset sorted from them (not recorded which). This receptor was identified in a man aged 18 to 30 who had mild COVID-19 (a few samples of this study predate the infection). Cell type and time point are not known. V usage is TRBV7-8 and J usage is TRBJ2-2; no reliable D call. The CDR3 loop is CASSLSSNTGELFF. The CDR3 bases are TGTGCCAGCAGCTTAAGCTCGAACACCGGGGAGCTGTTTTTT.